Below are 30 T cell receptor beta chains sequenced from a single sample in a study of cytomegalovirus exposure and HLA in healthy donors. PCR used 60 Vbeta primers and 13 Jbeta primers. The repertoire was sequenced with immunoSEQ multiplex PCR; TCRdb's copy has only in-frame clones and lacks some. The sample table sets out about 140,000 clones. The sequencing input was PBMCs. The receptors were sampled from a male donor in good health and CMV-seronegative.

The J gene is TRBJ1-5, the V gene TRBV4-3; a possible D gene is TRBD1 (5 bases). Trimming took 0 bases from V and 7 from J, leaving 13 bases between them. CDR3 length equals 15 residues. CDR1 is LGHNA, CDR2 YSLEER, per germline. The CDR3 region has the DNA TGCGCCAGCAGCCAAGATTGGGGGACTGGACAGCCCCAGCATTTT. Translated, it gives CASSQDWGTGQPQHF.

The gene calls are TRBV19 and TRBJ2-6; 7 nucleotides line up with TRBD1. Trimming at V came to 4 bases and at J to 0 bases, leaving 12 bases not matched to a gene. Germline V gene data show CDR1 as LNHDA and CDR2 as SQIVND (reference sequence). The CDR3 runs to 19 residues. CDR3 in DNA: TGTGCCAGTAGTAGAACGACAGGGCAAGGAAACTCTGGGGCCAACGTCCTGACTTTC. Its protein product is CASSRTTGQGNSGANVLTF. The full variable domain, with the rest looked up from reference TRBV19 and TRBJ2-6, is DGGITQSPKYLFRKEGQNVTLSCEQNLNHDAMYWYRQDPGQGLRLIYYSQIVNDFQKGDIAEGYSVSREKKESFPLTVTSAQKNPTAFYLCASSRTTGQGNSGANVLTFGAGSRLTVL.

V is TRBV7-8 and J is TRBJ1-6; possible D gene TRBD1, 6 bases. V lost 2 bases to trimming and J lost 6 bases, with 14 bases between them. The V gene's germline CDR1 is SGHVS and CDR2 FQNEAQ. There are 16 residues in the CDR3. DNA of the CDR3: TGTGCCAGCAGCTTAAATTCACAGGGCCCTAATTCACCCCTCCACTTT. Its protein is CASSLNSQGPNSPLHF. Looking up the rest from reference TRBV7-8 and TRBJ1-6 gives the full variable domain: GAGVSQSPRYKVAKRGQDVALRCDPISGHVSLFWYQQALGQGPEFLTYFQNEAQLDKSGLPSDRFFAERPEGSVSTLKIQRTQQEDSAVYLCASSLNSQGPNSPLHFGNGTRLTVT.

CDR3 bases: TGCGCCAGCAGAGTGGCCACTAGAGTCTACGAGCAGTACTTC. Its translation: CASRVATRVYEQYF. The rearrangement uses TRBV5-1 and TRBJ2-7; tentative D call: TRBD2 (5 bases). The CDR3 loop spans 14 amino acids. Germline CDR1 is SGHRS and CDR2 is YFSETQ. Trimming stripped 5 bases from V and 3 bases from J, with 15 bases between.

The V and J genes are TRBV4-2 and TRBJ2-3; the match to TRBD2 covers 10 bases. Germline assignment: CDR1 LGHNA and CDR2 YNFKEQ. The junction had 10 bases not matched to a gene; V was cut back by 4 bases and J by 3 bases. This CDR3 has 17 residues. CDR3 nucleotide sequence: TGTGCCAGCAGCCCCCTAGGGACAGCGGGAGGGACAGATACGCAGTATTTT. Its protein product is CASSPLGTAGGTDTQYF.

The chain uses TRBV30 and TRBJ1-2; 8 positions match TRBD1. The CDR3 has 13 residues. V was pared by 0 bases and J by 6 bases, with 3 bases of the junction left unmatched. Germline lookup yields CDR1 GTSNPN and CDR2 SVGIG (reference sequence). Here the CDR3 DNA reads TGTGCCTGGAGTGTTCGGACAGGGAATGGCTACACCTTC. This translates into CAWSVRTGNGYTF.

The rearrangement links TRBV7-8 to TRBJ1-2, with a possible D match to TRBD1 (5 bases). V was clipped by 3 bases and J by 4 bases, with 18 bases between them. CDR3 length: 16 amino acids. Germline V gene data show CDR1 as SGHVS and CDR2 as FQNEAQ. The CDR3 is CASSLAGGGVVYGYTF. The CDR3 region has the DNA TGTGCCAGCAGCTTGGCGGGTGGGGGGGTGGTCTATGGCTACACCTTC.

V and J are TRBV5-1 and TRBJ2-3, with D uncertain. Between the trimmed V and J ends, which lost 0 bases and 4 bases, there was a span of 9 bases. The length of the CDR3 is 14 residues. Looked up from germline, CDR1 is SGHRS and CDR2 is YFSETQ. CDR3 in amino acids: CASSLEYSADTQYF. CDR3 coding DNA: TGCGCCAGCAGCTTGGAGTATTCGGCAGATACGCAGTATTTT.

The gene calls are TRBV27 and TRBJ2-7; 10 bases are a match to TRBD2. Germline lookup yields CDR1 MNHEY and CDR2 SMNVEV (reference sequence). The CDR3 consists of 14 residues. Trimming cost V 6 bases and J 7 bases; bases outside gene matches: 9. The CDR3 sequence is CASSPSGSLGEQYF. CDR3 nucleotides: TGTGCCAGCAGCCCTAGCGGGAGTCTAGGTGAGCAGTACTTC.

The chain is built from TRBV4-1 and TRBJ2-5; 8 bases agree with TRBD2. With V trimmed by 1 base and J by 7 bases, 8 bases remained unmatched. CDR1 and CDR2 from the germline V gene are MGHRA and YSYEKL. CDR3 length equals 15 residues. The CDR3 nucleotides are TGCGCCAGCAGCCAAGGCGGGGGGCGACTAGGGACCCAGTACTTC. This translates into CASSQGGGRLGTQYF.

The CDR3 loop is CASARGGAKKGYTF. CDR3 coding DNA: TGTGCCAGCGCACGCGGGGGCGCTAAAAAAGGCTACACCTTC. V is TRBV6-5 and J is TRBJ1-2; the D gene is possibly TRBD1 (6 bases). The CDR3 is made up of 14 amino acids. Germline V gene data show CDR1 as MNHEY and CDR2 as SVGAGI. V dropped 8 bases and J dropped 8 bases, with 21 bases sitting between them.

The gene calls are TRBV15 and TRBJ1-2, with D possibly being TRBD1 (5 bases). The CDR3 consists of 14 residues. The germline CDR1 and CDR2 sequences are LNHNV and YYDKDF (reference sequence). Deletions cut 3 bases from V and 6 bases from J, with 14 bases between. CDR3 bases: TGTGCCACCAGCAGGGCCCCCAGGGCCAATGGCTACACCTTC. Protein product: CATSRAPRANGYTF.

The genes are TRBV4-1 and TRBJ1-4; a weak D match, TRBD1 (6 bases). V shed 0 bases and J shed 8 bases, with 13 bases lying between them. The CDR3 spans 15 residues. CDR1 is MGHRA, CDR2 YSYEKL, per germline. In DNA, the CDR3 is TGCGCCAGCAGCCAAGAGGGACAATATAGGGAAAAACTGTTTTTT. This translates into CASSQEGQYREKLFF.

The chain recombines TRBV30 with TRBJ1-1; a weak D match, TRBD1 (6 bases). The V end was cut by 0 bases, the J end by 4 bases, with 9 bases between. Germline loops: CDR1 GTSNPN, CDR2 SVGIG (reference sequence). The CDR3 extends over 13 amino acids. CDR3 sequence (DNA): TGTGCCTGGAGTGTCAAAGGGGGCACTGAAGCTTTCTTT. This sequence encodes CAWSVKGGTEAFF. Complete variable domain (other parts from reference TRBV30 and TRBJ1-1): SQTIHQWPATLVQPVGSPLSLECTVEGTSNPNLYWYRQAAGRGLQLLFYSVGIGQISSEVPQNLSASRPQDRQFILSSKKLLLSDSGFYLCAWSVKGGTEAFFGQGTRLTVV.

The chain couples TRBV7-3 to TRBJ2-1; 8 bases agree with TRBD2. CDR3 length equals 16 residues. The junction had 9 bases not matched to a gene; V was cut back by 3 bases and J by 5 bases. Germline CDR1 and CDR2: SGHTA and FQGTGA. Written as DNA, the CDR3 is TGTGCCAGCAGCTTCGGTCGCGGGGGGCCAGACAATGAGCAGTTCTTC. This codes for CASSFGRGGPDNEQFF.

The CDR3 DNA reads TGTGCCAGCAGTTACAAGGGACTCGGGGGTGAAGCTTTCTTT. It is translated as CASSYKGLGGEAFF. V and J are TRBV6-5 and TRBJ1-1; a weak D match, TRBD1 (5 bases). The germline V gene has CDR1 MNHEY and CDR2 SVGAGI. This CDR3 contains 14 residues. The ends were cut back, 2 bases at V and 7 bases at J, with 14 bases in the middle.

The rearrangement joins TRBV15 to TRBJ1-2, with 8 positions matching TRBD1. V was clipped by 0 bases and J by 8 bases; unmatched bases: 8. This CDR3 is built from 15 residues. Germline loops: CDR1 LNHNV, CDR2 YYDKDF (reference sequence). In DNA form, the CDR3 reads TGTGCCACCAGCAGAGATCACACAGGGGGAGTCGGCTACACCTTC. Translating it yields CATSRDHTGGVGYTF.

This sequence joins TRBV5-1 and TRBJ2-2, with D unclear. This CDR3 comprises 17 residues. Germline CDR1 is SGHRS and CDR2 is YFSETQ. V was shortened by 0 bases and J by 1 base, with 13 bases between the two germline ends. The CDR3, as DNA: TGCGCCAGCAGCTTGGCCCCTGGGCCACAGAACACCGGGGAGCTGTTTTTT. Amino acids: CASSLAPGPQNTGELFF.

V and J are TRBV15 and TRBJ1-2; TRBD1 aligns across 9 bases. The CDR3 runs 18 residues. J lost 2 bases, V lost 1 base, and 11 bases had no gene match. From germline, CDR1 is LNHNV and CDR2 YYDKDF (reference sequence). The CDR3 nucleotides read TGTGCCACCAGCAGAGGCCACGCAACCGGGACAGGGAACTATGGCTACACCTTC. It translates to CATSRGHATGTGNYGYTF.

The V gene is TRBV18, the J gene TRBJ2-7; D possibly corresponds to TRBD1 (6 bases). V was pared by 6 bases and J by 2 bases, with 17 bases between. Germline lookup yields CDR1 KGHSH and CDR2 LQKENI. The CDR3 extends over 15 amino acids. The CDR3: CASSPTRTVTYEQYF. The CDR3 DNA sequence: TGTGCCAGCTCCCCAACGCGGACAGTAACCTACGAGCAGTACTTC.

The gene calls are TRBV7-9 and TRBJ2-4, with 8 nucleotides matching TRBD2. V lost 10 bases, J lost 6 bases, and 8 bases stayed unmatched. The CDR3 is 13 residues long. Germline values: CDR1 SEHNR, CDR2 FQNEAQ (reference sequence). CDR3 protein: CATGGVDGNIQYF. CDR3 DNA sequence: TGTGCCACGGGGGGGGTAGATGGAAACATTCAGTACTTC.

CDR3 region: CASSLFAQGDTEAFF. The CDR3, as DNA: TGCGCCAGCAGCTTGTTCGCACAGGGCGACACTGAAGCTTTCTTT. The chain combines TRBV5-1 with TRBJ1-1; D might be TRBD1 (6 bases). Germline CDR1 SGHRS, CDR2 YFSETQ. The CDR3 has 15 amino acids. Deletions cut 1 base from V and 3 bases from J, with 13 bases between.

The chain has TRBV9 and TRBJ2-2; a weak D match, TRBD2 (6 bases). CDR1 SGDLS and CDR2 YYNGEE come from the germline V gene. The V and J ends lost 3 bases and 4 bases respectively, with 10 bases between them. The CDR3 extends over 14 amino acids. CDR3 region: CASSDQTSTGELFF. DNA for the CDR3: TGTGCCAGCAGCGACCAGACTAGCACCGGGGAGCTGTTTTTT.

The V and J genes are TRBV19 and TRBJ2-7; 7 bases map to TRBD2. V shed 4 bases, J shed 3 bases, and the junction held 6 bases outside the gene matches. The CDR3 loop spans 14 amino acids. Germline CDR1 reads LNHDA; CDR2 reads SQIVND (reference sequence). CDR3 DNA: TGTGCCAGTAGTAGGGGGGGATACGACTACGAGCAGTACTTC. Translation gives CASSRGGYDYEQYF. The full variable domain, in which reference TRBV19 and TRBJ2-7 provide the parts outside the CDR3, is DGGITQSPKYLFRKEGQNVTLSCEQNLNHDAMYWYRQDPGQGLRLIYYSQIVNDFQKGDIAEGYSVSREKKESFPLTVTSAQKNPTAFYLCASSRGGYDYEQYFGPGTRLTVT.

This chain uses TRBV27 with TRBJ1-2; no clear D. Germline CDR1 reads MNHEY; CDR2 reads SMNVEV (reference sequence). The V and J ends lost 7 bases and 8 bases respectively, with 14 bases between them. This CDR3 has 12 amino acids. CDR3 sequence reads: CASTSEGYGYTF. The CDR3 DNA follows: TGTGCCAGCACCTCCGAGGGTTACGGCTACACCTTC.

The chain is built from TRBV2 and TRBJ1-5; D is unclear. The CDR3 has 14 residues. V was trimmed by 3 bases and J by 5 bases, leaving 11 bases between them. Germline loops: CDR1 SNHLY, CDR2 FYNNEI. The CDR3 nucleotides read TGTGCCAGCAGTGATCAGGAACAATATCAGCCCCAGCATTTT. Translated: CASSDQEQYQPQHF.

The CDR3 sequence: CASSSQDYEQYF. Here the CDR3 DNA reads TGTGCCAGCAGCTCGCAGGACTACGAGCAGTACTTC. The chain couples TRBV7-2 to TRBJ2-7, with D unresolved. This CDR3 comprises 12 residues. Trimming took off 4 bases at V and 3 bases at J, with 7 bases between the two ends. Germline V gene data show CDR1 as SGHTA and CDR2 as FQGNSA.

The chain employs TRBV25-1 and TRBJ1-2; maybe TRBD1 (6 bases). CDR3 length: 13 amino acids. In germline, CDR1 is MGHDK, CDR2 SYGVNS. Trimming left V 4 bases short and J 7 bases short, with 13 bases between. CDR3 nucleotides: TGTGCCAGCAGTGGCACAGGGTTCCTTGGCTACACCTTC. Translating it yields CASSGTGFLGYTF.

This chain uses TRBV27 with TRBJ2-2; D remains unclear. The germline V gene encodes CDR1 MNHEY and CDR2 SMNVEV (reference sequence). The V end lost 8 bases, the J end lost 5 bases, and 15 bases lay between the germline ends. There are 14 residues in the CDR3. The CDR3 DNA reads TGTGCCAGCTGCCGATCGGGTGGGACCGGGGAGCTGTTTTTT. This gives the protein CASCRSGGTGELFF.

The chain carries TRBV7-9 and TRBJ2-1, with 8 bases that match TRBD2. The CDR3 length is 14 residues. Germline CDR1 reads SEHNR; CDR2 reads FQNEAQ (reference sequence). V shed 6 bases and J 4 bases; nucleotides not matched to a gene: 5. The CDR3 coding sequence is TGTGCCAGCAGTCGGTCTAGCGGGTACAATGAGCAGTTCTTC. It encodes CASSRSSGYNEQFF.